This T cell receptor (beta chain) was captured by sequencing in a study of T cells in Graves' hyperthyroidism and ophthalmopathy. Study-level results: Most thyroid clonotypes expanded above 0.001 appeared in blood too.

This CDR3 comprises 12 residues. Trimming removed 3 bases at V and 7 bases at J, with 9 bases between. This clonotype was seen many times. Its antigen is not identified. There were TCR beta CDR3 regions amplified from RNA transcripts. HTBI primers drove first-round RT-PCR of the TCR CDR3. Via MiXCR, TCRdb re-called the multiplex PCR reads, giving one row per CDR3 protein. The sample shows 500,000 to 650,000 distinct CDR3 sequences, approximately 49% of them seen only once. The source material was peripheral blood or thyroid tissue (not recorded which). This chain links TRBV12-3 or TRBV12-4 with TRBJ1-2; D unclear. This receptor was identified in an adult woman with Graves' disease, either hyperthyroidism or ophthalmopathy (not recorded which). CDR3 nucleotide sequence: TGTGCCAGCAGTTTCCTCCACCGTGGCTACACCTTC. Amino acids: CASSFLHRGYTF.